Sequencing of this T cell receptor (beta chain) was carried out in a study of Graves' ophthalmopathy and Graves' hyperthyroidism. Study outcomes and limitations: Ophthalmopathy cases were distinguished from stable hyperthyroidism by a 13-signature model, reaching about 90% sensitivity and 81.08% specificity. A majority of expanded thyroid clonotypes exceeding 0.001 frequency were likewise present in blood.

Diagnosis relied on clinical symptoms, serum thyroxine, TRAb, thyroid ultrasound and orbital computed tomography. The PBMCs originated from roughly 11 ml of fresh peripheral blood. Scientists amplified the TCR beta CDR3 regions from RNA transcripts. Scientists carried out first-round RT-PCR using HTBI primers and then a second-round multiplex PCR. TCRdb independently ran MiXCR on the multiplex PCR reads; one entry per CDR3 protein. The sample lists fewer than 600,000 distinct CDR3 sequences, about an eighth occurring once. This clonotype came up many times. What it binds is not known. The CDR3 has 12 residues. V shed 4 bases and J shed 14 bases, with 12 bases lying between them. CDR1 is SEHNR and CDR2 is FQNEAQ in the germline V gene (reference sequence).

The chain recombines TRBV7-9 with TRBJ1-6, with D possibly TRBD1 on 5 matching bases. This clonotype was sampled from a woman in her 30s with Graves' ophthalmopathy. The sequencing sample was made of blood. DNA for the CDR3: TGTGCCAGCAGCTCCGGGGGTGGGACCCTCCACTTT. It yields the protein CASSSGGGTLHF.